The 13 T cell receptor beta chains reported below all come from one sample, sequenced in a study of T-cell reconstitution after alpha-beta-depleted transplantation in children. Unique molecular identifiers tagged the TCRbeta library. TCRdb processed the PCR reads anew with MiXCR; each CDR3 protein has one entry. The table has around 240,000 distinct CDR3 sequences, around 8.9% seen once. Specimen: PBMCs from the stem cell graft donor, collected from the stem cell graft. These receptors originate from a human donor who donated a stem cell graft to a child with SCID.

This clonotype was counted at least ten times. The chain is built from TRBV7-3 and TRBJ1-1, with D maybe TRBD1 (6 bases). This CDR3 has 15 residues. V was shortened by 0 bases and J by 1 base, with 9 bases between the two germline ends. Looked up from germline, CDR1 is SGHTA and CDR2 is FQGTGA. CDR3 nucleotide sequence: TGTGCCAGCAGCTTAACCCGGGACAAGAACACTGAAGCTTTCTTT. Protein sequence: CASSLTRDKNTEAFF.

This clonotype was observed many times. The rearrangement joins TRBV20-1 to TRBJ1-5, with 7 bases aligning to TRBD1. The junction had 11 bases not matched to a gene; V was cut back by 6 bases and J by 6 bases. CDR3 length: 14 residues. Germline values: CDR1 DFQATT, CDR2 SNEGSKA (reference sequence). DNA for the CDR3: TGCAGTGCCCCACTGACAGGGAGAGGTCAGCCCCAGCATTTT. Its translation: CSAPLTGRGQPQHF.

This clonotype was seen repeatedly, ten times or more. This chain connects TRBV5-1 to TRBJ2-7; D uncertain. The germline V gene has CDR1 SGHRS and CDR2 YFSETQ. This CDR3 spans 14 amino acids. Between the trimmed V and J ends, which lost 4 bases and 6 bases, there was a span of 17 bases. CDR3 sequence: CASSLLSGRGEQYF. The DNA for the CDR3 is TGCGCCAGCAGCCTCCTCTCAGGTCGAGGCGAGCAGTACTTC.

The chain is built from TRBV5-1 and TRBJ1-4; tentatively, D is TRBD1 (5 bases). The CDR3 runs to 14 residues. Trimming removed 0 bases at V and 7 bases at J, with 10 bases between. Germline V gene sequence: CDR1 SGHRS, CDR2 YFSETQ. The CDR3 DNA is TGCGCCAGCAGCTTGGAGGCAGGGCGTGAAAAACTGTTTTTT. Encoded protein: CASSLEAGREKLFF.

The CDR3, as DNA: TGTGCCAGCTCAAGGATGAGGGAGACCCAGTACTTC. Protein product: CASSRMRETQYF. J is TRBJ2-5 and V is TRBV18, with D uncertain. Germline V CDR1 and CDR2: KGHSH, LQKENI. V was cut by 5 bases and J by 5 bases, with 9 bases left in between. The CDR3 runs to 12 residues.

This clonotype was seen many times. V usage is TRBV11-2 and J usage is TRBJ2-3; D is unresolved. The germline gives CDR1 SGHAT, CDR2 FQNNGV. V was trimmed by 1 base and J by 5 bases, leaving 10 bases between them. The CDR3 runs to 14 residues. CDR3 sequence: CASSLVSLEDTQYF. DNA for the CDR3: TGTGCCAGCAGCTTAGTGTCTCTGGAAGATACGCAGTATTTT.

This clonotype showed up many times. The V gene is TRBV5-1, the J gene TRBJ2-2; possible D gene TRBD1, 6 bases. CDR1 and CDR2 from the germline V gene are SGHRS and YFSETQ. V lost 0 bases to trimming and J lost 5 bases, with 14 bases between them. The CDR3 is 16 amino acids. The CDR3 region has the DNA TGCGCCAGCAGCTTGGGGCAGGGGATCGGGACCGGGGAGCTGTTTTTT. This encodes CASSLGQGIGTGELFF.

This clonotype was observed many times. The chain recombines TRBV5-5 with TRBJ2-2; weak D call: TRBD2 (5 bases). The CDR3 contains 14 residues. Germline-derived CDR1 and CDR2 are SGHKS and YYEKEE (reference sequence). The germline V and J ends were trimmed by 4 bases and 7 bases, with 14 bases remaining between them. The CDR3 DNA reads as TGTGCCAGCAGCCCCTTCGGAGGAATCGGGGAGCTGTTTTTT. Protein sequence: CASSPFGGIGELFF.

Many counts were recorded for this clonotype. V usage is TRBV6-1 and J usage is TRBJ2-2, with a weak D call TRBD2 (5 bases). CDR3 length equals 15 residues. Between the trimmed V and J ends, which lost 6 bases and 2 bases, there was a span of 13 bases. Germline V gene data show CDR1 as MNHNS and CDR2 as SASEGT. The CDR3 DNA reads TGTGCCAGCAGGTTGAGGGCGGGCAACACCGGGGAGCTGTTTTTT. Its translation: CASRLRAGNTGELFF.

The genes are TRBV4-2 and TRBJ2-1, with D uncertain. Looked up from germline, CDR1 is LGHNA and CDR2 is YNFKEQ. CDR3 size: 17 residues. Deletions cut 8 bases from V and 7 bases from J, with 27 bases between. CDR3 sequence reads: CASGPGLPGRMGNEQFF. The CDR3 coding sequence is TGTGCCAGCGGCCCCGGCCTCCCCGGGCGGATGGGTAATGAGCAGTTCTTC.

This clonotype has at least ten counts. The CDR3 sequence is CASSYSGQSHYEQYF. The CDR3 DNA follows: TGTGCCAGCAGTTACTCGGGGCAGAGCCATTACGAGCAGTACTTC. The chain employs TRBV6-5 and TRBJ2-7; possible D gene TRBD1, 5 bases. The CDR3 has 15 residues. CDR1 is MNHEY, CDR2 SVGAGI, per germline. V shed 0 bases and J shed 4 bases, with 13 bases lying between them.

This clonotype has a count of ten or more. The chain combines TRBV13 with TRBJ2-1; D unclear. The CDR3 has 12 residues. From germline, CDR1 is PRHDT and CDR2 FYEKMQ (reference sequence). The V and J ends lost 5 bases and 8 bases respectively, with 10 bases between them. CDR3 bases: TGTGCCAGCAGCCCCCCCACCCATGAGCAGTTCTTC. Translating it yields CASSPPTHEQFF.

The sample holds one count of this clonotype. The chain's CDR3 is CASSLLAGQETQYF. CDR3 DNA: TGTGCCAGCAGCTTACTAGCGGGGCAAGAGACCCAGTACTTC. This chain joins TRBV7-9 and TRBJ2-5; 9 bases line up with TRBD2. The CDR3 spans 14 residues. The V segment lost 2 bases and the J segment 2 bases; nucleotides outside the gene matches: 0. Looked up from germline, CDR1 is SEHNR and CDR2 is FQNEAQ (reference sequence).